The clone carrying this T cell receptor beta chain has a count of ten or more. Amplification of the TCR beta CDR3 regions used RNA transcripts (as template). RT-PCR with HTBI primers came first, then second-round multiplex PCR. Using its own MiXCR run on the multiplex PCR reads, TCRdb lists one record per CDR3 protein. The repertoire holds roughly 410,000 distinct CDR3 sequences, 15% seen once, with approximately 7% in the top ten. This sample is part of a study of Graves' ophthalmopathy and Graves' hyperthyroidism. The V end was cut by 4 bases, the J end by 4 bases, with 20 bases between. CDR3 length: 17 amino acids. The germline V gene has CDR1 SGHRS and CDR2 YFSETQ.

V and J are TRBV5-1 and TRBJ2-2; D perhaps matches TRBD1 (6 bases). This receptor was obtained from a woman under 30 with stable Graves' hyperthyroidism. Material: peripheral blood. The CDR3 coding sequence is TGCGCCAGCAGCATTTACAGGGAACGCGCAGGCACCGGGGAGCTGTTTTTT. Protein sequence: CASSIYRERAGTGELFF.